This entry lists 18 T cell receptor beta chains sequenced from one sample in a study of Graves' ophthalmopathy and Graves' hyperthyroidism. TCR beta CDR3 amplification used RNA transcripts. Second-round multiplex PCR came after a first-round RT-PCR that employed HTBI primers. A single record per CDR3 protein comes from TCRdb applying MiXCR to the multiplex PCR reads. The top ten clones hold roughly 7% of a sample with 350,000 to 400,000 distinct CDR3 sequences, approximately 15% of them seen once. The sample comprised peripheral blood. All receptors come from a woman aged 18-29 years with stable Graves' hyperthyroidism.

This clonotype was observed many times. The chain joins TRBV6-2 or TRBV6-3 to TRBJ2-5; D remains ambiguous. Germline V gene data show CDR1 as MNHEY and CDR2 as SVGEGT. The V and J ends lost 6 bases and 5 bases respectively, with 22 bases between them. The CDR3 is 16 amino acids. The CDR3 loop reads CASSRALGSGSETQYF. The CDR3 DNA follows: TGTGCCAGCAGCCGGGCTCTAGGATCAGGAAGTGAGACCCAGTACTTC.

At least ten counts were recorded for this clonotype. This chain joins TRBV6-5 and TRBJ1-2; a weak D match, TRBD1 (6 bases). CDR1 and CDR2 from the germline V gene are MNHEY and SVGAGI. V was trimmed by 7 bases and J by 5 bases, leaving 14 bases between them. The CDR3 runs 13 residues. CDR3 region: CASTQRGVYGYTF. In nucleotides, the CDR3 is TGTGCCAGCACCCAGAGGGGGGTTTATGGCTACACCTTC.

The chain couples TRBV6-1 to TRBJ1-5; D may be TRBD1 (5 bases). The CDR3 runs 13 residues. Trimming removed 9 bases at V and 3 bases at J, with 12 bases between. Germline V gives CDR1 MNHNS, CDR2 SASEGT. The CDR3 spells CASHPGTNQPQHF. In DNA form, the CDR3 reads TGTGCCAGTCACCCGGGGACCAATCAGCCCCAGCATTTT.

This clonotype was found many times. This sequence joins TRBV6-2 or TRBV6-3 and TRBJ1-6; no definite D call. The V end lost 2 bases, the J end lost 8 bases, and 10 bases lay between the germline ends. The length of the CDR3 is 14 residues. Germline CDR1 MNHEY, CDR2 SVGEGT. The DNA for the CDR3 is TGTGCCAGCAGTTACGACCGGTACTATTCACCCCTCCACTTT. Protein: CASSYDRYYSPLHF.

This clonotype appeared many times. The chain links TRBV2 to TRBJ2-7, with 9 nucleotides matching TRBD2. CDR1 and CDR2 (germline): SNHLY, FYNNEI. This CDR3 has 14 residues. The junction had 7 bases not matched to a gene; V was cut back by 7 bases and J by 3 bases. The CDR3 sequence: CASITPSGDYEQYF. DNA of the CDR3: TGTGCCAGCATTACTCCTAGCGGGGACTACGAGCAGTACTTC.

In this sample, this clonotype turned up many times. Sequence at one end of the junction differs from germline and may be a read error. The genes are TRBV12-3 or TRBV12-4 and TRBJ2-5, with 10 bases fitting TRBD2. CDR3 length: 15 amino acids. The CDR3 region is CASSSSGGEQETQYF. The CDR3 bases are TGCGCCAGCAGTTCCAGCGGGGGGGAACAAGAGACCCAGTACTTC.

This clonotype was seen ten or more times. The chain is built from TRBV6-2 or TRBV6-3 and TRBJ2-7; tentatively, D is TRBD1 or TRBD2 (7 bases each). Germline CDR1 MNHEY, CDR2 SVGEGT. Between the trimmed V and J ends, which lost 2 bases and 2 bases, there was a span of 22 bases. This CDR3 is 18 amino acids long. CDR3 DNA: TGTGCCAGCAGTTACAGCAGCGAGGGCCCAGGGGGGGCCTACGAGCAGTACTTC. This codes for CASSYSSEGPGGAYEQYF.

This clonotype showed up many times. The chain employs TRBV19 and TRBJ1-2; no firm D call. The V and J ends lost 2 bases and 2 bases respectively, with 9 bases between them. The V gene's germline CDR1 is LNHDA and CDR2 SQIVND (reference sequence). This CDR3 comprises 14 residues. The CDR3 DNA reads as TGTGCCAGTAGTATATCGCCGGGGAACTATGGCTACACCTTC. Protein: CASSISPGNYGYTF.

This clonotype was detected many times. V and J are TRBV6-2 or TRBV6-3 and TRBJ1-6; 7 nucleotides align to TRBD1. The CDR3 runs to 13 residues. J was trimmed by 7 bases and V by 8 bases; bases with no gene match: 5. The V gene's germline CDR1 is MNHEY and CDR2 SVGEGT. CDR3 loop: CASGGTENSPLHF. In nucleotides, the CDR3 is TGTGCCAGCGGGGGGACAGAGAATTCACCCCTCCACTTT.

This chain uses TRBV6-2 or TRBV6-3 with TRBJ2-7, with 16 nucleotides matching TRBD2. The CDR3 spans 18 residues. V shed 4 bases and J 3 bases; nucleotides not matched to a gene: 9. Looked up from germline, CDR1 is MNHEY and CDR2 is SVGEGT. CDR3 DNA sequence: TGTGCCAGCAGTTCCCTGGGACTAGCGGGAGGGCTTCTCTACGAGCAGTACTTC. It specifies CASSSLGLAGGLLYEQYF.

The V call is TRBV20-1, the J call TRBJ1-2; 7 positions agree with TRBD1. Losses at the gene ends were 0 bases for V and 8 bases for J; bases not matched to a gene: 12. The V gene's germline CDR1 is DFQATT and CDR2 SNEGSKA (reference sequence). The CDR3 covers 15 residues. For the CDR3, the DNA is TGCAGTGCTAGAGATCAGGGGGGGGGCGCCGGCGGCTACACCTTC. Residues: CSARDQGGGAGGYTF.

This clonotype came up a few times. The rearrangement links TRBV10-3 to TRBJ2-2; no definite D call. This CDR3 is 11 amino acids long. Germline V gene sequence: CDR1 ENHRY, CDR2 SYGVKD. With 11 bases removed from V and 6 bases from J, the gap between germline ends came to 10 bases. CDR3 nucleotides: TGTGCCTCCCAGACTGCCGGGGAGCTGTTTTTT. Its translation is CASQTAGELFF.

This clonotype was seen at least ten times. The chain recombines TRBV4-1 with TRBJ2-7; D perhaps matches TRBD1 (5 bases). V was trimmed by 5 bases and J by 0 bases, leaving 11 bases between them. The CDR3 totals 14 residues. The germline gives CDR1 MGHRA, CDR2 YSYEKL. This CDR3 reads CASSSGRASYEQYF. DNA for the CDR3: TGCGCCAGCAGCTCCGGCAGGGCCTCCTACGAGCAGTACTTC.

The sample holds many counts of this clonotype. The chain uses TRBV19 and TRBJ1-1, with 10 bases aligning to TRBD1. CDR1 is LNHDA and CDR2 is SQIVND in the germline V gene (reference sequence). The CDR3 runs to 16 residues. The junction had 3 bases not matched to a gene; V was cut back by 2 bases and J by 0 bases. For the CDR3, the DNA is TGTGCCAGTAGTATAAGGACAGGGGGAATGAACACTGAAGCTTTCTTT. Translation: CASSIRTGGMNTEAFF. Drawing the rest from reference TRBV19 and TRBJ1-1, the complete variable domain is DGGITQSPKYLFRKEGQNVTLSCEQNLNHDAMYWYRQDPGQGLRLIYYSQIVNDFQKGDIAEGYSVSREKKESFPLTVTSAQKNPTAFYLCASSIRTGGMNTEAFFGQGTRLTVV.

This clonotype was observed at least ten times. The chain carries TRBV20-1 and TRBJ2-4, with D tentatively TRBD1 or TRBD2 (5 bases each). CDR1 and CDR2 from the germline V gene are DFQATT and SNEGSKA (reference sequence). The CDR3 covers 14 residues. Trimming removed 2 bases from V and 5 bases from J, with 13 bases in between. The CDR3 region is CSARNLRDQNIQYF. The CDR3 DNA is TGCAGTGCTAGAAACCTCCGGGACCAAAACATTCAGTACTTC.

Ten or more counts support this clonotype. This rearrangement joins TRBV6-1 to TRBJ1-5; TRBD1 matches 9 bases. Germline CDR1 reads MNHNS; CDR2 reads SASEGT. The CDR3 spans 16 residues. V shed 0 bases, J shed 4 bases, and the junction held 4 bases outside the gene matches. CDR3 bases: TGTGCCAGCAGTGAAGCCACCGGGACAGGGAATCAGCCCCAGCATTTT. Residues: CASSEATGTGNQPQHF.

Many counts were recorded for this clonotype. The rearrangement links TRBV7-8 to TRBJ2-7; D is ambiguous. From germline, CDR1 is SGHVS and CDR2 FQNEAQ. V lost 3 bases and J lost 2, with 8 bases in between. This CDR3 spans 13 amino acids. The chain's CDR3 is CASSFEVTYEQYF. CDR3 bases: TGTGCCAGCAGCTTCGAGGTCACCTACGAGCAGTACTTC. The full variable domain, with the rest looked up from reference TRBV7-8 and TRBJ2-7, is GAGVSQSPRYKVAKRGQDVALRCDPISGHVSLFWYQQALGQGPEFLTYFQNEAQLDKSGLPSDRFFAERPEGSVSTLKIQRTQQEDSAVYLCASSFEVTYEQYFGPGTRLTVT.

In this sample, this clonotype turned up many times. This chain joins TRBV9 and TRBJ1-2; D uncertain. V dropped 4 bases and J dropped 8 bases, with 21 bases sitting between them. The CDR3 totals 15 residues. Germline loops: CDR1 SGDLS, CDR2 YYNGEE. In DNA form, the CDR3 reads TGTGCCAGCAGCCCCACTCAGGAGGTGGGGTTCGGCTACACCTTC. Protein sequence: CASSPTQEVGFGYTF.